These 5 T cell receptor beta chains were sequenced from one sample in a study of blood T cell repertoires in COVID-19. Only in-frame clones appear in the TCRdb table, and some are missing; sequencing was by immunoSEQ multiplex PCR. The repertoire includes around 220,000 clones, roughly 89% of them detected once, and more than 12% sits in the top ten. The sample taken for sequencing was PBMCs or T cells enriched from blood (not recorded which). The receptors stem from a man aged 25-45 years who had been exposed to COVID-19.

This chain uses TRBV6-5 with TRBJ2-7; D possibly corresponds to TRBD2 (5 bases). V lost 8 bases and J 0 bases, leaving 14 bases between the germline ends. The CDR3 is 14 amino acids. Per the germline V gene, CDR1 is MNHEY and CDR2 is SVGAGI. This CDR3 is CASAGGLSSYEQYF. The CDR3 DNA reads TGTGCCAGCGCCGGCGGACTTAGCTCCTACGAGCAGTACTTC.

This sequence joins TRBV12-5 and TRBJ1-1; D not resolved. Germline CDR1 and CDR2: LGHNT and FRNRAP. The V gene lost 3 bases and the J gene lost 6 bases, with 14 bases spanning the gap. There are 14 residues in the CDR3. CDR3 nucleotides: TGTGCTAGTGGTTTAGAGACGGACTCGGCTGAAGCTTTCTTT. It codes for CASGLETDSAEAFF.

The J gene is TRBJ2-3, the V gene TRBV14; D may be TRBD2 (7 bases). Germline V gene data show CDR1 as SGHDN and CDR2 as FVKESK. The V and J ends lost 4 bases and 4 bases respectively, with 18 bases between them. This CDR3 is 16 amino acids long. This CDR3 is CASSPLRGARADTQYF. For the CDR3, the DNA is TGTGCCAGCAGCCCCCTACGGGGGGCGAGGGCAGATACGCAGTATTTT.

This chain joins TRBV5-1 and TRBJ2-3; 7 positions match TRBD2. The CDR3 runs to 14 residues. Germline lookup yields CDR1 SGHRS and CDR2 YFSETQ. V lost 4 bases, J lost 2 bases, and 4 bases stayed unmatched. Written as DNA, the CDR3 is TGCGCCAGCAGCGAAGCGGGGACCACAGATACGCAGTATTTT. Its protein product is CASSEAGTTDTQYF.

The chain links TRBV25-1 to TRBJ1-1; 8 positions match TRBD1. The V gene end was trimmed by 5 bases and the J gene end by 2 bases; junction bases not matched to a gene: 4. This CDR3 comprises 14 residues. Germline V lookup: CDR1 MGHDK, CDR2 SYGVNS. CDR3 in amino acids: CASSSTGGNTEAFF. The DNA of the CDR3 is TGTGCCAGCAGTAGTACAGGGGGAAACACTGAAGCTTTCTTT.